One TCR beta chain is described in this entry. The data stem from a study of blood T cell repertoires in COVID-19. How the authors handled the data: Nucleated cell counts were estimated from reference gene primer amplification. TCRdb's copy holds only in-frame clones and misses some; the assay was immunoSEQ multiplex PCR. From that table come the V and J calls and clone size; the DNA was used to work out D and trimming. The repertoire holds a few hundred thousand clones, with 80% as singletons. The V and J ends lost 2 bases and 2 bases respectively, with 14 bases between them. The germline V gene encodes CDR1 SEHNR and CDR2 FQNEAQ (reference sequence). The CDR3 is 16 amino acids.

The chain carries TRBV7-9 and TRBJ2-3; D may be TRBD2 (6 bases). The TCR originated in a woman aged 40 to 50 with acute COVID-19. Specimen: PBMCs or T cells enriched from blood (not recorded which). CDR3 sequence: CASSLYQGGPTDTQYF. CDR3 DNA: TGTGCCAGCAGCTTATATCAGGGAGGTCCCACAGATACGCAGTATTTT.